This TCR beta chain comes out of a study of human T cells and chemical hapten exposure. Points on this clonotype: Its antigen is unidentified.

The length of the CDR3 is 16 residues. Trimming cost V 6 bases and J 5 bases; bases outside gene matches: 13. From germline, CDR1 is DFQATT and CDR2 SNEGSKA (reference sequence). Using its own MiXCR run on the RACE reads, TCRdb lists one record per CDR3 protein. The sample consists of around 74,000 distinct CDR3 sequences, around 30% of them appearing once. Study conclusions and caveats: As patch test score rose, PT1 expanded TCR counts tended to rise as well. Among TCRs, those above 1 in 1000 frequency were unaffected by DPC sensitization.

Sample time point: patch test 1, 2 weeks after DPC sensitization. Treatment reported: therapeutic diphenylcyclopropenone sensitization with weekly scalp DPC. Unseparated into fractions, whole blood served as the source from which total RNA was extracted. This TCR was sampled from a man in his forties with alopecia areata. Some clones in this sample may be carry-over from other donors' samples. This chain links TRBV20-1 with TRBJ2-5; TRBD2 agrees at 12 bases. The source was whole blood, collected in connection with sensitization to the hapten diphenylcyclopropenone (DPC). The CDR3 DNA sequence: TGCAGTGCAGACCGACTAGCGGGAGAGGGAGGGGAGACCCAGTACTTC. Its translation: CSADRLAGEGGETQYF.